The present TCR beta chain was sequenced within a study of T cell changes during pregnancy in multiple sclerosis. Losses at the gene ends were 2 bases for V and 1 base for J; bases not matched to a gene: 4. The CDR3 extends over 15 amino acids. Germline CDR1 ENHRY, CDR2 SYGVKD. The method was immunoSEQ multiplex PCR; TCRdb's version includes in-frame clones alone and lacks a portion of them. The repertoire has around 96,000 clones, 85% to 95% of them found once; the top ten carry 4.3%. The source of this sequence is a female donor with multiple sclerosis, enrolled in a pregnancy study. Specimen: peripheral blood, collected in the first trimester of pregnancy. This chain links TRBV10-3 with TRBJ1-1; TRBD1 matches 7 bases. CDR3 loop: CAISETGQQNTEAFF. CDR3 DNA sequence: TGTGCCATCAGTGAGACGGGACAGCAGAACACTGAAGCTTTCTTT.